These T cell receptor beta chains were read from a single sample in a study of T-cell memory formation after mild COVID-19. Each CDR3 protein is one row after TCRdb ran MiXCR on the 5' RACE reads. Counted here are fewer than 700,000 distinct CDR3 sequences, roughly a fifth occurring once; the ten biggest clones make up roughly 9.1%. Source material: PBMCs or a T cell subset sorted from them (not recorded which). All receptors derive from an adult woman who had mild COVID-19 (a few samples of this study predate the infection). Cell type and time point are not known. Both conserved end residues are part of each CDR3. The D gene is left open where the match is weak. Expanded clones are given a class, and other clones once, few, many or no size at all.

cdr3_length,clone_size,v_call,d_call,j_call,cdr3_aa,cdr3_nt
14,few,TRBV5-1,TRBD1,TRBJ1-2,CASSLGQGANGYTF,TGCGCCAGCAGCTTGGGACAGGGGGCGAATGGCTACACCTTC
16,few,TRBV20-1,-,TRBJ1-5,CSARDPGLGRLQPQHF,TGCAGTGCTAGAGATCCAGGGCTGGGCAGGCTACAGCCCCAGCATTTT
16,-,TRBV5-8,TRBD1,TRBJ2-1,CASSLAVLDRGNEQFF,TGTGCCAGCAGCTTGGCTGTGTTGGACAGGGGCAATGAGCAGTTCTTC
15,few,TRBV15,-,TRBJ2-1,CATSRVAGSGNEQFF,TGTGCCACCAGCAGAGTTGCGGGTTCAGGAAATGAGCAGTTCTTC
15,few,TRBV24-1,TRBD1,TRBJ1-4,CATSDPTGGGEKLFF,TGTGCCACCAGTGATCCGACAGGGGGGGGAGAAAAACTGTTTTTT
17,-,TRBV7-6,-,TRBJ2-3,CASSLGLGEGVSITQYF,TGTGCCAGCAGCTTAGGTCTCGGGGAAGGGGTCTCGATCACGCAGTATTTT
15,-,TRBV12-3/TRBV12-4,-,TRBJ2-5,CASSLVRRPQETQYF,TGTGCCAGCAGTTTGGTTCGGAGGCCCCAAGAGACCCAGTACTTC
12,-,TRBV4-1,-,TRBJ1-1,CASSEGDTEAFF,TGCGCCAGCAGCGAGGGGGACACTGAAGCTTTCTTT
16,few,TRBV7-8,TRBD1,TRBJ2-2,CASSMGTGRVTGELFF,TGTGCCAGCAGCATGGGGACAGGGCGCGTGACCGGGGAGCTGTTTTTT
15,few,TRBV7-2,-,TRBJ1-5,CASSLGFRGGQPQHF,TGTGCCAGCAGCTTAGGGTTTAGGGGGGGGCAGCCCCAGCATTTT
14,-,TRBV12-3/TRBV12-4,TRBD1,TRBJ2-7,CASSSGQAAYEQYF,TGTGCCAGCAGTTCGGGACAGGCAGCCTACGAGCAGTACTTC
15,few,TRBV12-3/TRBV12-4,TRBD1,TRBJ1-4,CASRPGQGWSEKLFF,TGTGCCAGCAGGCCGGGACAGGGATGGAGTGAAAAACTGTTTTTT
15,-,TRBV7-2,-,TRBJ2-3,CASSFTAQSTDTQYF,TGTGCCAGCAGCTTCACGGCTCAAAGCACAGATACGCAGTATTTT
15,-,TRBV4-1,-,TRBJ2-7,CASSQAAGQNYEQYF,TGCGCCAGCAGCCAAGCGGCAGGACAGAACTACGAGCAGTACTTC
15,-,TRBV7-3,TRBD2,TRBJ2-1,CASSLGLDAPYEQFF,TGTGCCAGCAGCTTAGGACTAGACGCTCCCTATGAGCAGTTCTTC
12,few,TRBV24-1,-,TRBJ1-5,CATSDVGSPQHF,TGTGCCACCAGTGATGTAGGATCACCCCAGCATTTT
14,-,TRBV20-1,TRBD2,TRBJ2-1,CSAPLAGSYNEQFF,TGCAGTGCTCCCCTAGCGGGATCCTACAATGAGCAGTTCTTC
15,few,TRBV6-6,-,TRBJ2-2,CASSYHGGDTGELFF,TGTGCCAGCAGTTATCACGGCGGGGACACCGGGGAGCTGTTTTTT
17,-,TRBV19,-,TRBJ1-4,CASTGTSSLATNEKLFF,TGTGCCAGCACCGGGACTAGCTCTCTTGCAACTAATGAAAAACTGTTTTTT
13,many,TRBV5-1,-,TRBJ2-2,CASSPGGTGELFF,TGCGCCAGCAGCCCCGGAGGGACCGGGGAGCTGTTTTTT
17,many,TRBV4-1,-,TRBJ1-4,CASSQPPARGRGEKLFF,TGCGCCAGCAGCCAACCGCCAGCCAGGGGTCGAGGTGAAAAACTGTTTTTT
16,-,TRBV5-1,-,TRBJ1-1,CASSLVGGVGGTEAFF,TGCGCCAGCAGCTTGGTTGGGGGCGTGGGGGGAACTGAAGCTTTCTTT
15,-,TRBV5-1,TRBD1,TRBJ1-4,CASSQGTGSNEKLFF,TGCGCCAGCAGCCAGGGGACAGGGTCTAATGAAAAACTGTTTTTT
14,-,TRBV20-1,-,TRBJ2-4,CSASVQGSKNIQYF,TGCAGTGCTAGTGTTCAGGGTTCCAAAAACATTCAGTACTTC
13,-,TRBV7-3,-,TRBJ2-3,CASSLTSGDTQYF,TGTGCCAGCAGCTTAACGTCCGGAGATACGCAGTATTTT
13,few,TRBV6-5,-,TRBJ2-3,CASSNTRTDTQYF,TGTGCCAGCAGTAACACTCGCACAGATACGCAGTATTTT
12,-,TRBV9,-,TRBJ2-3,CASSVFTDTQYF,TGTGCCAGCAGCGTCTTCACAGATACGCAGTATTTT
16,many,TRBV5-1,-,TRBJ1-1,CASSGPHTGSHTEAFF,TGCGCCAGCAGCGGGCCTCATACAGGGTCACACACTGAAGCTTTCTTT
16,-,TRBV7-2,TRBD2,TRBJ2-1,CASSTERGRAYNEQFF,TGTGCCAGCAGCACAGAGCGGGGGAGGGCCTACAATGAGCAGTTCTTC
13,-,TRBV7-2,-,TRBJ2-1,CASSPALDNEQFF,TGTGCCAGCAGCCCAGCACTTGACAATGAGCAGTTCTTC
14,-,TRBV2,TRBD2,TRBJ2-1,CARGSRFPGGEQFF,TGTGCCAGGGGAAGCCGTTTCCCGGGAGGGGAGCAGTTCTTC
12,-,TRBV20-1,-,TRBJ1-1,CSASQGDTEAFF,TGCAGTGCTTCGCAGGGAGACACTGAAGCTTTCTTT
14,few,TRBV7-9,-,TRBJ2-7,CASSFGQSSYEQYF,TGTGCCAGCAGCTTCGGGCAGAGCTCCTACGAGCAGTACTTC
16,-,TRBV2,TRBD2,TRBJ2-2,CASSRGLAENTGELFF,TGTGCCAGCAGTCGGGGACTAGCGGAGAACACCGGGGAGCTGTTTTTT
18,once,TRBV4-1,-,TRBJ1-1,CASSYPLGGQGRFTEAFF,TGCGCCAGCAGCTACCCCTTGGGTGGGCAGGGGAGGTTCACTGAAGCTTTCTTT
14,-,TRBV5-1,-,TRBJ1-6,CASTEGDYNSPLHF,TGCGCCAGCACAGAGGGGGACTATAATTCACCCCTCCACTTT
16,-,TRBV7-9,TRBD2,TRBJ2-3,CASSRAIAGGTDTQYF,TGTGCCAGCAGCCGGGCAATAGCGGGGGGCACAGATACGCAGTATTTT
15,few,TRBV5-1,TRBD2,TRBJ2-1,CASSIPTSGGAVQFF,TGCGCCAGCAGCATTCCTACTAGCGGGGGGGCAGTGCAGTTCTTC
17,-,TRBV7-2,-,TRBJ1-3,CASSLAPKSSSGNTIYF,TGTGCCAGCAGCTTAGCGCCCAAAAGTAGCTCTGGAAACACCATATATTTT
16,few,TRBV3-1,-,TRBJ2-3,CASSPFSGGLTDTQYF,TGTGCCAGCAGCCCATTCTCCGGGGGGCTCACAGATACGCAGTATTTT